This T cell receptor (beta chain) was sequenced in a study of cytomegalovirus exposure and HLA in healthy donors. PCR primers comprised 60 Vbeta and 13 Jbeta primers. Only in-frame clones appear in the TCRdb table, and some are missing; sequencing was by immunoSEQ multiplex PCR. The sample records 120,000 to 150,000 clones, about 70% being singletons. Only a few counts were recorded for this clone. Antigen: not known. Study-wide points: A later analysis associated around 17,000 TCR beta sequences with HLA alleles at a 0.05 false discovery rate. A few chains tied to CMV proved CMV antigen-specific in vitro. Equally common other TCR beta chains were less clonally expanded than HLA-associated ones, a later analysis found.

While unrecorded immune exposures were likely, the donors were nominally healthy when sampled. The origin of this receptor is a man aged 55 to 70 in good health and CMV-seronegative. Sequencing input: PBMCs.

CDR3 nucleotide sequence: TGTGCCTGGAGTACCCCGGGACAGGGGTTCTACGAGCAGTACTTC. Protein: CAWSTPGQGFYEQYF. The rearrangement uses TRBV30 and TRBJ2-7, with 10 bases that match TRBD1. The junction had 7 bases not matched to a gene; V was cut back by 2 bases and J by 3 bases. Germline assignment: CDR1 GTSNPN and CDR2 SVGIG (reference sequence). CDR3 length: 15 residues.